One sample yielded the 23 T cell receptor beta chains listed below, sequenced in a study of blood T cell repertoires in COVID-19. Clones were read by immunoSEQ multiplex PCR, and TCRdb kept only the in-frame ones, dropping some. The sample yields more than 200,000 clones, approximately 90% seen once. The specimen was PBMCs or T cells enriched from blood (not recorded which). These receptors came from a man aged 40-50 years who had recovered from COVID-19.

This clone was seen only once. This chain uses TRBV30 with TRBJ1-2; maybe TRBD1 (5 bases). Trimming stripped 3 bases from V and 5 bases from J, with 13 bases between. The V gene's germline CDR1 is GTSNPN and CDR2 SVGIG (reference sequence). CDR3 size: 13 residues. The CDR3 DNA sequence: TGTGCCTGGAGCCTTACCGGGACTTATGGCTACACCTTC. It is translated as CAWSLTGTYGYTF.

This clone was seen a single time. The CDR3 coding sequence is TGTGCCACCAGTGACCTCGGGGAGCTGTTTTTT. Amino acids: CATSDLGELFF. This rearrangement joins TRBV24-1 to TRBJ2-2; the D is unclear. V was pared by 4 bases and J by 7 bases, with 3 bases between. Germline CDR1 reads KGHDR; CDR2 reads SFDVKD. The CDR3 covers 11 residues.

This clone came up once. The J gene is TRBJ1-2, the V gene TRBV19; the D gene is possibly TRBD1 (5 bases). The ends were cut back, 7 bases at V and 3 bases at J, with 18 bases in the middle. Germline CDR1 LNHDA, CDR2 SQIVND (reference sequence). The CDR3 consists of 15 residues. The CDR3 is CASTPVRRGDYGYTF. For the CDR3, the DNA is TGTGCCAGTACCCCAGTGAGGCGGGGGGACTATGGCTACACCTTC.

This clone was seen only once. This sequence joins TRBV19 and TRBJ2-2; no clear D. Trimming pared 4 bases from V and 1 base from J, leaving 7 bases between. Germline loops: CDR1 LNHDA, CDR2 SQIVND (reference sequence). The CDR3 has 14 residues. The CDR3 DNA sequence: TGTGCCAGTAGTAGGCGACAGAACACCGGGGAGCTGTTTTTT. It codes for CASSRRQNTGELFF.

The chain couples TRBV4-2 to TRBJ2-2; 9 nucleotides align to TRBD2. Per the germline V gene, CDR1 is LGHNA and CDR2 is YNFKEQ. V lost 0 bases, J lost 3 bases, and 11 bases stayed unmatched. The CDR3 extends over 19 amino acids. CDR3 nucleotides: TGTGCCAGCAGCCAAGATTTTGTAGCGGGGGCCTCGGACACCGGGGAGCTGTTTTTT. Translation gives CASSQDFVAGASDTGELFF.

This clone was counted between two and nine times. Other DNA sequences in this specimen translate into the identical CDR3. V gene TRBV30 combines with J gene TRBJ1-5, with D hard to call. CDR3 length: 12 amino acids. CDR1 and CDR2 (germline): GTSNPN, SVGIG (reference sequence). The germline V and J ends were trimmed by 3 bases and 4 bases, with 7 bases remaining between them. The DNA of the CDR3 is TGTGCCTGGAGCGGTAGTAATCAGCCCCAGCATTTT. It encodes CAWSGSNQPQHF.

This clone was recorded once. The CDR3 region has the DNA TGTGCCAGCAGCTTACGCGGAGCGGAGAACACCGGGGAGCTGTTTTTT. The encoded protein is CASSLRGAENTGELFF. This sequence joins TRBV7-3 and TRBJ2-2, with D perhaps TRBD2 (5 bases). Germline CDR1 and CDR2: SGHTA and FQGTGA. The V end was cut by 2 bases, the J end by 1 base, with 11 bases between. The CDR3 totals 16 residues.

This clone was seen a single time. The J gene is TRBJ1-1, the V gene TRBV11-2; 8 bases map to TRBD1. Trimming cost V 3 bases and J 2 bases; bases outside gene matches: 5. Per the germline V gene, CDR1 is SGHAT and CDR2 is FQNNGV. CDR3 length: 15 residues. The CDR3 protein is CASSFRGTGNTEAFF. CDR3 DNA sequence: TGTGCCAGCAGCTTTCGTGGGACAGGTAACACTGAAGCTTTCTTT.

The J gene is TRBJ1-1, the V gene TRBV4-2; 9 bases are a match to TRBD1. The CDR3 extends over 16 amino acids. Losses at the gene ends were 3 bases for V and 1 base for J; bases not matched to a gene: 6. Germline-derived CDR1 and CDR2 are LGHNA and YNFKEQ. CDR3 region: CASSQEQGARNTEAFF. As DNA, the CDR3 is TGTGCCAGCAGCCAGGAACAGGGGGCTCGGAACACTGAAGCTTTCTTT.

This chain links TRBV5-1 with TRBJ2-2; 7 positions agree with TRBD1. The germline V gene encodes CDR1 SGHRS and CDR2 YFSETQ. The CDR3 extends over 15 amino acids. V gave up 8 bases and J gave up 6 bases; unmatched junction bases: 13. CDR3 bases: TGCGCCAGTTCTCGTCAGGGGGTAATGGCCGGGGAGCTGTTTTTT. Protein sequence: CASSRQGVMAGELFF.

V usage is TRBV9 and J usage is TRBJ2-3; a possible D gene is TRBD2 (6 bases). V lost 4 bases and J lost 3, with 15 bases in between. Germline loops: CDR1 SGDLS, CDR2 YYNGEE. The CDR3 loop spans 15 amino acids. Here the CDR3 DNA reads TGTGCCAGCAGCTCGACGGGGGTTTCAACAGATACGCAGTATTTT. Translated: CASSSTGVSTDTQYF.

Sample share makes this clone medium-sized. This chain joins TRBV29-1 and TRBJ2-7; D might be TRBD2 (5 bases). Germline CDR1 is SQVTM and CDR2 is ANQGSEA. The CDR3 sequence is 12 residues long. The ends were cut back, 3 bases at V and 3 bases at J, with 9 bases in the middle. The CDR3 loop is CSVEAGNYEQYF. The CDR3 region has the DNA TGCAGCGTTGAGGCCGGGAACTACGAGCAGTACTTC.

The count of this clone is one. This chain connects TRBV19 to TRBJ2-3; 9 positions agree with TRBD2. Germline CDR1 reads LNHDA; CDR2 reads SQIVND (reference sequence). Trimming took 6 bases from V and 1 from J; bases not matched to a gene: 11. CDR3 size: 17 residues. CDR3 bases: TGTGCCAGTAGCAAGGCGGGGGCTAGCGGGGGCACAGATACGCAGTATTTT. It yields the protein CASSKAGASGGTDTQYF.

J is TRBJ1-6 and V is TRBV9; 10 bases align to TRBD1. Germline trimming cut 0 bases from V and 9 bases from J; bases unmatched to any gene: 0. CDR1 and CDR2 (germline): SGDLS, YYNGEE. CDR3 size: 14 residues. The CDR3 protein is CASSVGTGGSPLHF. CDR3 nucleotide sequence: TGTGCCAGCAGCGTAGGGACAGGGGGTTCACCCCTCCACTTT.

This CDR3 reads CAWTAGDEETQYF. DNA of the CDR3: TGTGCCTGGACGGCGGGGGACGAAGAGACCCAGTACTTC. J is TRBJ2-5 and V is TRBV30, with 7 bases that match TRBD2. This CDR3 comprises 13 residues. V was clipped by 4 bases and J by 3 bases; unmatched bases: 5. Germline loops: CDR1 GTSNPN, CDR2 SVGIG (reference sequence).

The rearrangement joins TRBV13 to TRBJ1-2, with 7 bases lining up with TRBD1. The germline CDR1 and CDR2 sequences are PRHDT and FYEKMQ (reference sequence). CDR3 size: 14 residues. V shed 5 bases, J shed 2 bases, and the junction held 5 bases outside the gene matches. This CDR3 is CASSPGGWNYGYTF. CDR3 sequence (DNA): TGTGCCAGCAGCCCAGGGGGGTGGAACTATGGCTACACCTTC.

The count of this clone is one. The rearrangement links TRBV30 to TRBJ1-5; maybe TRBD1 (6 bases). The germline V gene encodes CDR1 GTSNPN and CDR2 SVGIG (reference sequence). The CDR3 extends over 14 amino acids. The V gene lost 5 bases and the J gene lost 4 bases, with 15 bases spanning the gap. The CDR3 is CAWSQGAANQPQHF. The CDR3, as DNA: TGTGCCTGGTCACAGGGAGCGGCTAATCAGCCCCAGCATTTT.

V and J are TRBV2 and TRBJ2-1; D is perhaps TRBD1 (5 bases). Trimming left V 2 bases short and J 8 bases short, with 19 bases between. The CDR3 runs to 16 residues. Germline V lookup: CDR1 SNHLY, CDR2 FYNNEI. CDR3 bases: TGTGCCAGCAGTGAAACGCTTCGGACAACTTCGTATGAGCAGTTCTTC. Translation gives CASSETLRTTSYEQFF. Variable domain in full (rest from reference TRBV2 and TRBJ2-1): EPEVTQTPSHQVTQMGQEVILRCVPISNHLYFYWYRQILGQKVEFLVSFYNNEISEKSEIFDDQFSVERPDGSNFTLKIRSTKLEDSAMYFCASSETLRTTSYEQFFGPGTRLTVL.

The rearrangement uses TRBV30 and TRBJ2-1, with a tentative D call TRBD2 (5 bases). Per germline, CDR1 GTSNPN and CDR2 SVGIG (reference sequence). V lost 0 bases, J lost 0 bases, and 15 bases lay in between. CDR3 length: 17 amino acids. The CDR3 protein is CAWSVRPPGFSYNEQFF. The CDR3, as DNA: TGTGCCTGGAGTGTTCGGCCCCCGGGATTCTCCTACAATGAGCAGTTCTTC.

A few counts support this clone. The rearrangement joins TRBV19 to TRBJ1-5; D unresolved. Trimming shortened V by 5 bases and J by 3 bases, and 5 bases separated the two germline ends. CDR3 length equals 12 residues. Germline V CDR1 and CDR2: LNHDA, SQIVND (reference sequence). CDR3 nucleotides: TGTGCCAGTAGTTCCTTCAATCAGCCCCAGCATTTT. Its translation: CASSSFNQPQHF.

V and J are TRBV24-1 and TRBJ1-1; a possible D gene is TRBD1 (6 bases). The CDR3 spans 16 residues. Trimming left V 9 bases short and J 5 bases short, with 24 bases between. Per germline, CDR1 KGHDR and CDR2 SFDVKD. CDR3 amino acids: CATPLQGSKGGTEAFF. The CDR3 nucleotides are TGTGCCACCCCCCTGCAGGGGTCAAAGGGTGGGACTGAAGCTTTCTTT.

This rearrangement joins TRBV5-1 to TRBJ2-1; D is possibly TRBD1 (6 bases). The CDR3 is 14 amino acids. Germline CDR1 reads SGHRS; CDR2 reads YFSETQ. The V end lost 6 bases, the J end lost 0 bases, and 10 bases lay between the germline ends. CDR3 loop: CASKLGGSYNEQFF. The CDR3 DNA sequence: TGCGCCAGCAAGCTAGGGGGCTCCTACAATGAGCAGTTCTTC. Supplemented by reference TRBV5-1 and TRBJ2-1, the full variable domain reads KAGVTQTPRYLIKTRGQQVTLSCSPISGHRSVSWYQQTPGQGLQFLFEYFSETQRNKGNFPGRFSGRQFSNSRSEMNVSTLELGDSALYLCASKLGGSYNEQFFGPGTRLTVL.

The chain recombines TRBV30 with TRBJ2-3; D gene unclear. The CDR3 sequence is 15 residues long. The V end was cut by 0 bases, the J end by 4 bases, with 14 bases between. Germline CDR1 reads GTSNPN; CDR2 reads SVGIG (reference sequence). In DNA form, the CDR3 reads TGTGCCTGGAGTGTGGCTAGAGCTGGCCCAGATACGCAGTATTTT. This codes for CAWSVARAGPDTQYF. The full variable domain, completed using reference TRBV30 and TRBJ2-3, is SQTIHQWPATLVQPVGSPLSLECTVEGTSNPNLYWYRQAAGRGLQLLFYSVGIGQISSEVPQNLSASRPQDRQFILSSKKLLLSDSGFYLCAWSVARAGPDTQYFGPGTRLTVL.